This TCR beta chain was recovered during a study of CD8+ T cells in alopecia areata. Study background: Patients given treatment had severity scored by the percentage of scalp area affected. Study-level results: Mouse data revealed clearer TCR sharing than patient data did, a gap possibly tied to HLA.

The sample's treatment: oral pan-JAK inhibitor, 5-10 mg twice daily. The V and J ends lost 1 base and 3 bases respectively, with 3 bases between them. Germline loops: CDR1 GTSNPN, CDR2 SVGIG (reference sequence). The CDR3 contains 12 residues. Following extraction, RNA underwent reverse transcription to cDNA, which served as the sequencing template. TCRdb keeps only in-frame clones here, not all; method: immunoSEQ multiplex PCR. The sample includes fewer than 250,000 clones, around 60% seen only once; the top ten take 1.3%. Notes on this clone: Antigen unknown.

J is TRBJ2-2 and V is TRBV30; no reliable D call. Material: CD4+ T cells sorted from blood, obtained around week 50, from a patient treated with tofacitinib. The clonotype was recovered from a human donor with alopecia areata. CDR3 sequence (DNA): TGTGCCTGGAGTGACTACACCGGGGAGCTGTTTTTT. Translation gives CAWSDYTGELFF. The full variable domain, its missing parts supplied by reference TRBV30 and TRBJ2-2, is SQTIHQWPATLVQPVGSPLSLECTVEGTSNPNLYWYRQAAGRGLQLLFYSVGIGQISSEVPQNLSASRPQDRQFILSSKKLLLSDSGFYLCAWSDYTGELFFGEGSRLTVL.